This T cell receptor (beta chain) is from a study of blood T cells in healthy people across ages. Turning to the study itself: Capture by template switching was about one barcoded beta molecule per two T cells.

The table lists this clonotype with a few counts. This CDR3 is built from 13 residues. The V gene's germline CDR1 is SGHDN and CDR2 FVKESK. V gave up 1 base and J gave up 7 bases, with 9 bases separating them. PCR was performed a second time for roughly 7 to 11 cycles using a sample-barcoded 5' primer and a J-beta primer mix. TCRdb redid the calling of the 5' RACE reads with MiXCR, one entry per CDR3 protein. This sample has about 830,000 distinct CDR3 sequences, with under 80% found just once. This TCR derives from a man aged 25 to 40 in good health. The J gene is TRBJ2-3, the V gene TRBV14; D ambiguous. The source material was blood. For the CDR3, the DNA is TGTGCCAGCAGCCAAGGCTTAGGGAATACGCAGTATTTT. Its protein is CASSQGLGNTQYF. Full variable domain (remainder filled in from reference TRBV14 and TRBJ2-3): EAGVTQFPSHSVIEKGQTVTLRCDPISGHDNLYWYRRVMGKEIKFLLHFVKESKQDESGMPNNRFLAERTGGTYSTLKVQPAELEDSGVYFCASSQGLGNTQYFGPGTRLTVL.